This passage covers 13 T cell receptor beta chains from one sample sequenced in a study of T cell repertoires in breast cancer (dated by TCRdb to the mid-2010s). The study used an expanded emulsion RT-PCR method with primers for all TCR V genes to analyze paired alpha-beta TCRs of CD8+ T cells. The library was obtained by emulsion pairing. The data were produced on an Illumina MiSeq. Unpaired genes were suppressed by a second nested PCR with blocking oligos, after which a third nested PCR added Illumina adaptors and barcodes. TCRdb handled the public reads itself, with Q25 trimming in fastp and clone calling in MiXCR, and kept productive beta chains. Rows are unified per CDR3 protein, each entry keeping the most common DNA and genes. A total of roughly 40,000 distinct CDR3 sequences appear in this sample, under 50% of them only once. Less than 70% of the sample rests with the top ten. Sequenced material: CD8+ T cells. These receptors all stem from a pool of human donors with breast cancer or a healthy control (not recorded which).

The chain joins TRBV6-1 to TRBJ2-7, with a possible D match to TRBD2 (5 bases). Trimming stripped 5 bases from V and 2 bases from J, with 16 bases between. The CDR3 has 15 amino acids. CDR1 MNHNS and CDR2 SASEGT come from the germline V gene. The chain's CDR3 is CASSMSTGIPYEQYF. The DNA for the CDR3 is TGTGCCAGCAGTATGAGCACCGGGATCCCCTACGAGCAGTACTTC.

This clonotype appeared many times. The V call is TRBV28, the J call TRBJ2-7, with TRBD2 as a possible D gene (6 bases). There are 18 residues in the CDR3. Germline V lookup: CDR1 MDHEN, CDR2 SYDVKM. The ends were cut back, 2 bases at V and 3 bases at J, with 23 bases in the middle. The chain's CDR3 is CASSLRKLASPLGYEQYF. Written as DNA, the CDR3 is TGTGCCAGCAGTTTAAGGAAGCTAGCGTCTCCCCTAGGCTACGAGCAGTACTTC. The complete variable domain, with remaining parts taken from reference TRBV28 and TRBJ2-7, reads DVKVTQSSRYLVKRTGEKVFLECVQDMDHENMFWYRQDPGLGLRLIYFSYDVKMKEKGDIPEGYSVSREKKERFSLILESASTNQTSMYLCASSLRKLASPLGYEQYFGPGTRLTVT.

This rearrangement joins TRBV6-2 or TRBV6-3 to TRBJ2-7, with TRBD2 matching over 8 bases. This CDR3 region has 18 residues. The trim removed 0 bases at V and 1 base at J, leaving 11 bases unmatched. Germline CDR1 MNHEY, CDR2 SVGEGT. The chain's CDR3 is CASSYSRGADVRSYEQYF. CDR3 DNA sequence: TGTGCCAGCAGTTACTCGCGGGGGGCGGACGTCAGGTCCTACGAGCAGTACTTC.

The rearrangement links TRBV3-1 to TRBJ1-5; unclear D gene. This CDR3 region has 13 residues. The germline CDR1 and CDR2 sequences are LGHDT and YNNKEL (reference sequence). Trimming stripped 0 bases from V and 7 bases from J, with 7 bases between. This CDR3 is CASSQDIAQPQHF. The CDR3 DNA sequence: TGTGCCAGCAGCCAAGATATCGCCCAGCCCCAGCATTTT.

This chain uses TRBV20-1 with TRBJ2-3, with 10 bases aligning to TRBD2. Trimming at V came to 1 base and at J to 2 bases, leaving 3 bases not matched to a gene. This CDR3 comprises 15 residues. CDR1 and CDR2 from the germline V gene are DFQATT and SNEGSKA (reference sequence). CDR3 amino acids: CSARAAGGVTDTQYF. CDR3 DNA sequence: TGCAGTGCTAGAGCAGCGGGAGGGGTCACAGATACGCAGTATTTT.

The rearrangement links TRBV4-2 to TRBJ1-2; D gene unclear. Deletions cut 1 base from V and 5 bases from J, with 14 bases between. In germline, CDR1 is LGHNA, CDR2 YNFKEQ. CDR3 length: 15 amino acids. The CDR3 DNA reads TGTGCCAGCAGCCAAGCAGGAGGGCGAGGGTATGGCTACACCTTC. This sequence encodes CASSQAGGRGYGYTF.

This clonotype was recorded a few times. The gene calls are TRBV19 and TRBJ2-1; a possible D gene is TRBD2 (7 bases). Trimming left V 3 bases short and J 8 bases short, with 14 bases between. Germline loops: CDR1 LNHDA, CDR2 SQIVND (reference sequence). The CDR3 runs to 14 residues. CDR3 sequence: CASSIGGLAHEQFF. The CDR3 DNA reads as TGTGCCAGTAGTATCGGGGGGCTAGCGCATGAGCAGTTCTTC.

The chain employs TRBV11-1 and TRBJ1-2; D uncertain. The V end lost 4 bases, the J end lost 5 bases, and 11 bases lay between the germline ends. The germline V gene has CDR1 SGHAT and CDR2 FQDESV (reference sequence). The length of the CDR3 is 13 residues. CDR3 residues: CASSSGESYGYTF. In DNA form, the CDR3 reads TGTGCCAGCAGCTCAGGAGAATCTTATGGCTACACCTTC.

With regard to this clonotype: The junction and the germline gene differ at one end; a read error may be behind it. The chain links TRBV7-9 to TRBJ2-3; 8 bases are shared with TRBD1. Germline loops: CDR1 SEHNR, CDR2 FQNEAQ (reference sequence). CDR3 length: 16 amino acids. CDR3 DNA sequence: TGTGCCAGCAGCTTACGGACAGGGTCCCCCACAAATACGCAGTATTTT. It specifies CASSLRTGSPTNTQYF.

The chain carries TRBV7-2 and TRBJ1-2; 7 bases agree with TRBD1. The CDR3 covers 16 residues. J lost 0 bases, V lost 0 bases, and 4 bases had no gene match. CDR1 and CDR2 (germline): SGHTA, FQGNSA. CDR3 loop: CASSLAWDRANYGYTF. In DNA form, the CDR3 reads TGTGCCAGCAGCTTAGCCTGGGACAGAGCTAACTATGGCTACACCTTC.

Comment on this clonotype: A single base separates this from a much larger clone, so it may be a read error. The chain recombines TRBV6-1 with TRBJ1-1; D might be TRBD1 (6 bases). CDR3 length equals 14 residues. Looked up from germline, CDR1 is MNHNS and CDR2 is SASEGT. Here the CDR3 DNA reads TGTGTCAGCAGGGGCCCAGGGATAAACACTGAAGCTTTCTTT. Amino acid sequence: CVSRGPGINTEAFF.

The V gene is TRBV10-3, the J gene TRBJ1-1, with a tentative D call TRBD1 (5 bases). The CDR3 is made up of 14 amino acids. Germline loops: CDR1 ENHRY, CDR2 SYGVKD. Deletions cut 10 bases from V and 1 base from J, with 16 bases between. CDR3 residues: CATATGASNTEAFF. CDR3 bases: TGTGCCACGGCCACCGGGGCTTCGAACACTGAAGCTTTCTTT.

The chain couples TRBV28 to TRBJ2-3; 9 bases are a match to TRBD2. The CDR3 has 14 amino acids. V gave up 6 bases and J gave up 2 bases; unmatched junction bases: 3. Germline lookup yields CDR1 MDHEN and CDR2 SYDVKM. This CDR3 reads CASSRLADTDTQYF. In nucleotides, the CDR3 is TGTGCCAGCAGCCGACTAGCGGACACAGATACGCAGTATTTT.